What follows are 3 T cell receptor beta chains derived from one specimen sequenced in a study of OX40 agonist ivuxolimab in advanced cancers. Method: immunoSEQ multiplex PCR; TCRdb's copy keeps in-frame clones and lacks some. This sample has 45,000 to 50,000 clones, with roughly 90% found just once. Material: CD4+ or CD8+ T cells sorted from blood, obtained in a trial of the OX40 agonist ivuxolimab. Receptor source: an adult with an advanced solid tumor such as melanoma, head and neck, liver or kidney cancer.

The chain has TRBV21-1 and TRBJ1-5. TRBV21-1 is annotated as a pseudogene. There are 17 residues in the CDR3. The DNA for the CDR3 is TGTGCCAGCAGCAAAGGGGTGAATGGGGAGATTTACAAGCCCCAGCATTTT. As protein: CASSKGVNGEIYKPQHF.

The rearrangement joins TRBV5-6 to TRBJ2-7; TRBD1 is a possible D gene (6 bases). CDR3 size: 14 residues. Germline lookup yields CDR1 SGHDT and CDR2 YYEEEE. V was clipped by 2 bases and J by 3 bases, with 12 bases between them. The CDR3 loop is CASSLRTALYEQYF. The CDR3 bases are TGTGCCAGCAGCTTAAGGACAGCGCTCTACGAGCAGTACTTC.

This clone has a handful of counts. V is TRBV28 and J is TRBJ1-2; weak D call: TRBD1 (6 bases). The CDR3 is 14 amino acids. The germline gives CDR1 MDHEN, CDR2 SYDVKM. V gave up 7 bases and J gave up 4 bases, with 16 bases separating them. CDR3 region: CASTRGYNLYGYTF. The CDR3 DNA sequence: TGTGCCAGCACTAGGGGGTACAACCTCTATGGCTACACCTTC.